This T cell receptor (beta chain) was observed in a study of T cell changes during pregnancy in multiple sclerosis. Repertoires were generated with immunoSEQ multiplex PCR, while TCRdb's copy carries only in-frame clones and drops some. The table includes under 30,000 clones, 80% to 90% detected once. This specimen consisted of CD8+ T cells from peripheral blood mononuclear cells, obtained in the second trimester of pregnancy. This TCR was sampled from a female donor with multiple sclerosis, enrolled in a pregnancy study.

The chain's CDR3 is CAISESQYNEQFF. In DNA, the CDR3 is TGTGCCATCAGTGAGTCACAGTACAATGAGCAGTTCTTC. The chain is built from TRBV10-3 and TRBJ2-1; D remains ambiguous. Germline lookup yields CDR1 ENHRY and CDR2 SYGVKD. The V end was cut by 0 bases, the J end by 4 bases, with 4 bases between. This CDR3 is 13 amino acids long.